The present T cell receptor (beta chain) was sequenced within a study of T cell responses to AZD1222 COVID-19 vaccine. Profiling relied on immunoSEQ multiplex PCR, and the TCRdb table lists in-frame clones only, not all of them. The sample records about 76,000 clones, 70% to 80% being singletons. The CDR3 runs to 14 residues. Germline V lookup: CDR1 LNHDA, CDR2 SQIVND (reference sequence). Trimming stripped 2 bases from V and 3 bases from J, with 10 bases between. This receptor was identified in an adult who received the MenACWY meningococcal vaccine as a control. V gene TRBV19 combines with J gene TRBJ1-1; D remains unclear. Sequencing was performed on peripheral blood, taken 28 days after the second dose of the MenACWY control vaccine. The CDR3 reads CASSITPADTEAFF. The CDR3 DNA is TGTGCCAGTAGTATAACCCCTGCCGACACTGAAGCTTTCTTT.